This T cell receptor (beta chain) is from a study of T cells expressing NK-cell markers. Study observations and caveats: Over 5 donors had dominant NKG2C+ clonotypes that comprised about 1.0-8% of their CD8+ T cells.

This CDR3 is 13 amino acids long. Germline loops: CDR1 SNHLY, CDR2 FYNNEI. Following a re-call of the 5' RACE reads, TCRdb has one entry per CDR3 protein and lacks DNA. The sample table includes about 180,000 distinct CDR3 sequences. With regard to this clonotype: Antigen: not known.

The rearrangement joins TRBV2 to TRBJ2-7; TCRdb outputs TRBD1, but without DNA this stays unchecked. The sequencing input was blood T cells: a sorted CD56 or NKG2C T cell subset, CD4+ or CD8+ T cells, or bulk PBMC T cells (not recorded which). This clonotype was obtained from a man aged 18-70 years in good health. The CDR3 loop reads CATTGTDSYEQYF.